The 32 T cell receptor beta chains presented below share a single source sample, sequenced in a study of regulatory T cells in long-lasting Graves disease. Combining iRepertoire HTBI primers with Arm-PCR of CDR3 regions, the authors built TCR beta libraries. TCRdb reprocessed the multiplex PCR reads via MiXCR and lists one record per CDR3 protein. Found here are about 470,000 distinct CDR3 sequences, around 21% of them singletons; the top ten hold approximately 8%. Time point meaning: persistent/refractory GD, antithyroid drugs over 5 years with positive TRAb. Researchers made the TCR library from RNA that was extracted from PBMCs. The source was peripheral blood mononuclear cells (PBMCs), collected when the disease was refractory, from a patient treated with antithyroid drugs. The receptors come from a female donor with Graves disease.

The chain uses TRBV11-2 and TRBJ2-7; tentative D call: TRBD2 (6 bases). V lost 7 bases, J lost 6 bases, and 13 bases lay in between. Germline V CDR1 and CDR2: SGHAT, FQNNGV. The CDR3 length is 12 residues. CDR3 in amino acids: CASTPPGGEQYF. The CDR3 region has the DNA TGTGCCAGCACCCCACCCGGGGGCGAGCAGTACTTC.

This rearrangement joins TRBV20-1 to TRBJ2-3, with D uncertain. Germline CDR1 reads DFQATT; CDR2 reads SNEGSKA (reference sequence). V lost 3 bases, J lost 1 base, and 14 bases lay in between. The CDR3 has 15 residues. CDR3 region: CSARQAQRGTDTQYF. The CDR3 nucleotides are TGCAGTGCTAGGCAAGCCCAACGCGGCACAGATACGCAGTATTTT.

This clonotype came up many times. The gene calls are TRBV5-1 and TRBJ1-1; 7 bases are shared with TRBD1. The germline V gene encodes CDR1 SGHRS and CDR2 YFSETQ. This CDR3 spans 14 amino acids. With 4 bases clipped from V and 1 base from J, the junction kept 4 bases outside the gene matches. The DNA of the CDR3 is TGCGCCAGCAGCGGGACAGCGAAGAACACTGAAGCTTTCTTT. This sequence encodes CASSGTAKNTEAFF.

This clonotype appeared many times. The CDR3 region is CASRHSGANVLTF. The CDR3 DNA follows: TGTGCCAGCAGACACTCTGGGGCCAACGTCCTGACTTTC. The chain is built from TRBV28 and TRBJ2-6; D call uncertain. V lost 6 bases to trimming and J lost 0 bases, with 3 bases between them. Germline assignment: CDR1 MDHEN and CDR2 SYDVKM. This CDR3 has 13 amino acids.

The sample holds many counts of this clonotype. The chain links TRBV5-1 to TRBJ2-7; D is undetermined. Trimming took off 3 bases at V and 5 bases at J, with 12 bases between the two ends. CDR1 and CDR2 from the germline V gene are SGHRS and YFSETQ. This CDR3 is built from 13 residues. The chain's CDR3 is CASSSVASDEQYF. CDR3 in DNA: TGCGCCAGCAGCTCCGTCGCTTCAGACGAGCAGTACTTC.

The chain uses TRBV6-2 or TRBV6-3 and TRBJ1-4; 9 nucleotides match TRBD1. V lost 6 bases and J lost 7; bases outside the gene matches: 3. Looked up from germline, CDR1 is MNHEY and CDR2 is SVGEGT. This CDR3 contains 13 residues. CDR3 residues: CASRTGGGEKLFF. The CDR3 DNA is TGTGCCAGCAGAACAGGGGGCGGTGAAAAACTGTTTTTT.

The sample holds many counts of this clonotype. The rearrangement links TRBV6-1 to TRBJ1-5, with a possible D match to TRBD1 (5 bases). Between the trimmed V and J ends, which lost 7 bases and 2 bases, there was a span of 15 bases. In germline, CDR1 is MNHNS, CDR2 SASEGT. CDR3 size: 15 residues. The CDR3 protein is CASKTFWGGNQPQHF. The CDR3 DNA reads TGTGCCAGCAAGACCTTTTGGGGGGGCAATCAGCCCCAGCATTTT.

A few counts support this clonotype. This rearrangement joins TRBV6-2 or TRBV6-3 to TRBJ2-2; perhaps TRBD2 as D (5 bases). CDR3 length equals 16 residues. Germline loops: CDR1 MNHEY, CDR2 SVGEGT. Trimming stripped 0 bases from V and 6 bases from J, with 14 bases between. The CDR3 spells CASSYSRTPVPGELFF. The CDR3 region has the DNA TGTGCCAGCAGTTACTCGAGGACTCCCGTCCCCGGGGAGCTGTTTTTT.

The chain combines TRBV28 with TRBJ2-1, with D possibly being TRBD1 or TRBD2 (5 bases each). The CDR3 consists of 14 residues. V lost 8 bases and J lost 9, with 20 bases in between. The V gene's germline CDR1 is MDHEN and CDR2 SYDVKM. The CDR3 sequence is CASAGSGRASEQFF. CDR3 in DNA: TGTGCCAGCGCAGGGAGCGGAAGGGCGAGTGAGCAGTTCTTC.

This clonotype was counted many times. The V call is TRBV3-1, the J call TRBJ1-1, with D unresolved. The V end lost 6 bases, the J end lost 0 bases, and 8 bases lay between the germline ends. The CDR3 runs 13 residues. The germline V gene has CDR1 LGHDT and CDR2 YNNKEL (reference sequence). The CDR3 DNA reads TGTGCCAGCAGGCGCGACTTGAACACTGAAGCTTTCTTT. It encodes CASRRDLNTEAFF.

V gene TRBV12-3 or TRBV12-4 combines with J gene TRBJ2-6; D gene unclear. The CDR3 contains 15 residues. Trimming removed 10 bases at V and 0 bases at J, with 13 bases between. CDR3 amino acids: CATYKPGSGANVLTF. Here the CDR3 DNA reads TGTGCCACCTACAAACCCGGCTCTGGGGCCAACGTCCTGACTTTC.

This clonotype was detected many times. The chain carries TRBV24-1 and TRBJ2-7, with D tentatively TRBD1 (6 bases). Germline V lookup: CDR1 KGHDR, CDR2 SFDVKD. This CDR3 contains 18 residues. The germline V and J ends were trimmed by 5 bases and 0 bases, with 22 bases remaining between them. The CDR3 reads CATSGVAYRVRVSYEQYF. For the CDR3, the DNA is TGTGCCACCAGTGGCGTCGCCTACAGGGTACGCGTCTCCTACGAGCAGTACTTC.

This clonotype was detected once. This sequence joins TRBV28 and TRBJ2-3; possible D gene TRBD2, 6 bases. The CDR3 has 12 residues. Trimming pared 7 bases from V and 7 bases from J, leaving 12 bases between. In germline, CDR1 is MDHEN, CDR2 SYDVKM. The DNA of the CDR3 is TGTGCCAGCACCTCCGGGAGTAATACGCAGTATTTT. Residues: CASTSGSNTQYF.

CDR3 amino acids: CASSLFLPRLHGEQYF. The CDR3 DNA reads TGTGCCAGCAGCCTTTTCCTCCCTAGACTCCACGGCGAGCAGTACTTC. The rearrangement links TRBV6-2 or TRBV6-3 to TRBJ2-7; no clear D gene. CDR3 length: 16 residues. Trimming took off 6 bases at V and 6 bases at J, with 24 bases between the two ends. CDR1 and CDR2 (germline): MNHEY, SVGEGT.

A word on this clonotype: At one boundary the junction diverges from the germline segment, which might be a read error. The chain links TRBV27 to TRBJ1-1, with D possibly matching TRBD1 (5 bases). This CDR3 region has 14 residues. CDR1 MNHEY and CDR2 SMNVEV come from the germline V gene (reference sequence). Here the CDR3 reads CASRFGGGDTEAFF. CDR3 DNA sequence: TGTGCCAGCCGTTTCGGGGGGGGAGACACTGAAGCTTTCTTT.

V gene TRBV9 combines with J gene TRBJ2-2; 11 nucleotides agree with TRBD2. Per the germline V gene, CDR1 is SGDLS and CDR2 is YYNGEE. The CDR3 sequence is 17 residues long. V was pared by 3 bases and J by 3 bases, with 7 bases of the junction left unmatched. The CDR3 is CASSGTSGRMYTGELFF. In nucleotides, the CDR3 is TGTGCCAGCAGCGGAACTAGCGGGAGAATGTACACCGGGGAGCTGTTTTTT.

The V call is TRBV28, the J call TRBJ2-2; 7 bases agree with TRBD2. Unmatched junction bases numbered 9, after V lost 4 bases and J lost 7 bases. Germline V gene data show CDR1 as MDHEN and CDR2 as SYDVKM. The CDR3 covers 15 residues. The CDR3 reads CASSYPTSQVGELFF. The CDR3 DNA is TGTGCCAGCAGTTACCCGACTAGCCAGGTCGGGGAGCTGTTTTTT.

In the case of this clonotype: The CDR3 does not end in the conserved phenylalanine or tryptophan, so this is likely a read error. This rearrangement joins TRBV3-1 to TRBJ1-2, with D possibly being TRBD1 (6 bases). V was cut by 5 bases and J by 2 bases, with 15 bases left in between. The germline CDR1 and CDR2 sequences are LGHDT and YNNKEL (reference sequence). CDR3 size: 15 residues. The CDR3, as DNA: TGTGCCAGCAGCTTGAAGGGGCAGGGGAACTATGGCTACACCTCC. Translation: CASSLKGQGNYGYTS.

This clonotype has more than one count but fewer than ten. The rearrangement joins TRBV27 to TRBJ1-5; D gene ambiguous. Germline V CDR1 and CDR2: MNHEY, SMNVEV (reference sequence). V lost 2 bases to trimming and J lost 4 bases, with 12 bases between them. The CDR3 is 15 residues long. DNA for the CDR3: TGTGCCAGCAGTTTAACGTCAGCCCTTAATCAGCCCCAGCATTTT. It is translated as CASSLTSALNQPQHF.

The table lists this clonotype with many counts. V and J are TRBV28 and TRBJ2-2, with a weak D call TRBD2 (5 bases). This CDR3 region has 13 residues. V gave up 8 bases and J gave up 1 base, with 8 bases separating them. Germline values: CDR1 MDHEN, CDR2 SYDVKM. This CDR3 is CASGEQNTGELFF. CDR3 in DNA: TGTGCCAGCGGGGAGCAGAACACCGGGGAGCTGTTTTTT.

About this clonotype: Being one base from a much bigger clone, this may be a read error. J is TRBJ1-1 and V is TRBV20-1; 8 bases are a match to TRBD1. This CDR3 has 12 amino acids. V shed 5 bases and J 3 bases; nucleotides not matched to a gene: 2. CDR1 is DFQATT, CDR2 SNEGSKA, per germline (reference sequence). The DNA of the CDR3 is TGCAGTGCTCCGACAGGGGACACTGAAGCTTTCTTT. This codes for CSAPTGDTEAFF.

This clonotype showed up just a few times. The chain combines TRBV7-3 with TRBJ2-2; 9 positions agree with TRBD2. Germline V gene sequence: CDR1 SGHTA, CDR2 FQGTGA. V shed 6 bases and J 2 bases; nucleotides not matched to a gene: 4. The CDR3 totals 15 residues. CDR3 loop: CASSKTSGNTGELFF. DNA for the CDR3: TGTGCCAGCAGTAAGACTAGCGGTAACACCGGGGAGCTGTTTTTT. Full variable domain (rest looked up from reference TRBV7-3 and TRBJ2-2): GAGVSQTPSNKVTEKGKYVELRCDPISGHTALYWYRQSLGQGPEFLIYFQGTGAADDSGLPNDRFFAVRPEGSVSTLKIQRTERGDSAVYLCASSKTSGNTGELFFGEGSRLTVL.

This clonotype was counted only a few times. The chain has TRBV20-1 and TRBJ2-7, with D unresolved. This CDR3 contains 14 residues. Trimming left V 1 base short and J 0 bases short, with 10 bases between. Germline loops: CDR1 DFQATT, CDR2 SNEGSKA (reference sequence). The CDR3 DNA sequence: TGCAGTGCTAGAGGCCAGGAGCTCTCCTACGAGCAGTACTTC. Protein: CSARGQELSYEQYF.

The CDR3 loop is CASSVLTGTGELFF. Written as DNA, the CDR3 is TGTGCCAGCAGTGTACTGACAGGCACCGGGGAGCTGTTTTTT. The chain has TRBV27 and TRBJ2-2, with D possibly matching TRBD1 (6 bases). Per the germline V gene, CDR1 is MNHEY and CDR2 is SMNVEV (reference sequence). Between the trimmed V and J ends, which lost 5 bases and 4 bases, there was a span of 11 bases. There are 14 residues in the CDR3.

There are a few counts of this clonotype. The rearrangement links TRBV19 to TRBJ2-7, with D hard to call. V lost 5 bases and J 6 bases, leaving 20 bases between the germline ends. Germline V lookup: CDR1 LNHDA, CDR2 SQIVND (reference sequence). This CDR3 region has 15 residues. The CDR3 sequence: CASSQITTAGAEQYF. CDR3 in DNA: TGTGCCAGTAGTCAAATAACAACCGCAGGCGCCGAGCAGTACTTC.

A few counts support this clonotype. This rearrangement joins TRBV6-2 or TRBV6-3 to TRBJ2-7; 8 bases match TRBD2. The length of the CDR3 is 14 residues. The germline V gene has CDR1 MNHEY and CDR2 SVGEGT. The ends lost 5 bases at V and 4 bases at J; junction bases unmatched: 7. CDR3 DNA sequence: TGTGCCAGCAGTATTACCGGGGGGGAGTACGAGCAGTACTTC. This encodes CASSITGGEYEQYF.

This clonotype was seen a handful of times. This chain joins TRBV7-3 and TRBJ2-5, with a possible D match to TRBD1 (6 bases). In germline, CDR1 is SGHTA, CDR2 FQGTGA. The V and J ends lost 2 bases and 2 bases respectively, with 12 bases between them. CDR3 length equals 15 residues. The CDR3 loop reads CASSLLGRGQETQYF. In DNA form, the CDR3 reads TGTGCCAGCAGCTTACTTGGTAGGGGGCAAGAGACCCAGTACTTC.

The genes are TRBV2 and TRBJ2-3, with unresolved D. This CDR3 comprises 14 residues. Trimming cost V 5 bases and J 0 bases, with 9 bases left between them. Germline V lookup: CDR1 SNHLY, CDR2 FYNNEI. CDR3 nucleotide sequence: TGTGCCAGCAGTTACGGCGAGAGCACAGATACGCAGTATTTT. Protein: CASSYGESTDTQYF.

This clonotype was recorded many times. This chain uses TRBV11-1 with TRBJ2-5, with a tentative D call TRBD1 (6 bases). The germline CDR1 and CDR2 sequences are SGHAT and FQDESV (reference sequence). V shed 5 bases and J shed 5 bases, with 18 bases lying between them. The CDR3 consists of 15 residues. For the CDR3, the DNA is TGTGCCAGCAGCGCCGAAGGGCAGGGGCTGGAGACCCAGTACTTC. This codes for CASSAEGQGLETQYF.

This clonotype showed up just a few times. This chain connects TRBV19 to TRBJ2-7; unclear D gene. CDR1 is LNHDA, CDR2 SQIVND, per germline (reference sequence). The V end lost 5 bases, the J end lost 2 bases, and 13 bases lay between the germline ends. The CDR3 has 14 amino acids. CDR3 bases: TGTGCCAGTAGTGAATACAGCGAAACCTACGAGCAGTACTTC. The encoded protein is CASSEYSETYEQYF.

CDR3 sequence: CASSFVGAGDTQYF. In DNA form, the CDR3 reads TGTGCCAGCAGTTTTGTGGGGGCAGGAGATACGCAGTATTTT. This rearrangement joins TRBV28 to TRBJ2-3; TRBD1 might be the D (6 bases). Trimming shortened V by 3 bases and J by 5 bases, and 12 bases separated the two germline ends. CDR3 length equals 14 residues. The germline V gene encodes CDR1 MDHEN and CDR2 SYDVKM.

The sample holds a few counts of this clonotype. This chain uses TRBV4-2 with TRBJ1-1; D may be TRBD1 (6 bases). V lost 3 bases and J lost 7, with 12 bases in between. Germline CDR1 and CDR2: LGHNA and YNFKEQ. This CDR3 is built from 13 residues. As DNA, the CDR3 is TGTGCCAGCAGCCAGGGTGGGGGCTATGAAGCTTTCTTT. Protein product: CASSQGGGYEAFF.